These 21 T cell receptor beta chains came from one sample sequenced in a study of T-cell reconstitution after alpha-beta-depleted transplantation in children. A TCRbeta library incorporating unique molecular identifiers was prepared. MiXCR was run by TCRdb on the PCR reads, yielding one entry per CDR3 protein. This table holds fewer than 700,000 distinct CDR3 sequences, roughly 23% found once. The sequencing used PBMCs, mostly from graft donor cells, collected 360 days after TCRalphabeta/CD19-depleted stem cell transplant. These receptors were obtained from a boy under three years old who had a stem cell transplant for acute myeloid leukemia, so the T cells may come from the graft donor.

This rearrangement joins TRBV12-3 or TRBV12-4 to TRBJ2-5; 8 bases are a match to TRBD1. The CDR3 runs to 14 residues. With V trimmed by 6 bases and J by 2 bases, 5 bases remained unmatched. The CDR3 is CASSSDREQETQYF. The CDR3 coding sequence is TGTGCCAGCAGCTCGGACAGGGAACAAGAGACCCAGTACTTC.

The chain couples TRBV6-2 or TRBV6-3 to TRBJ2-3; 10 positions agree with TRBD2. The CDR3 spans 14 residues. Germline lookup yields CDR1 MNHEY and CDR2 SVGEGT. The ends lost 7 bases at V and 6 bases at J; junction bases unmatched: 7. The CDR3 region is CASMMSGGADTQYF. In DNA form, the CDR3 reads TGTGCCAGCATGATGAGCGGGGGGGCGGATACGCAGTATTTT.

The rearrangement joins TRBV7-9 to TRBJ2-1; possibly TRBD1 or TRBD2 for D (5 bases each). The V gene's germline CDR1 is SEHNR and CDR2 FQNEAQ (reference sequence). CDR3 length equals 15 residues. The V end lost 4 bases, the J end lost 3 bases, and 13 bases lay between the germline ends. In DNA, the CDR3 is TGTGCCAGCAGCTCGTCCGGGACGGTCTACAATGAGCAGTTCTTC. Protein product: CASSSSGTVYNEQFF.

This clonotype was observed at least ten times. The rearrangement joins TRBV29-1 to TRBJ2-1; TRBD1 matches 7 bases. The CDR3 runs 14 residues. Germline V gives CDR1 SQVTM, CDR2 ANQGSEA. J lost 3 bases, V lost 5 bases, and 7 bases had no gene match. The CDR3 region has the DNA TGCAGCGTTTGTATGACAGGGAGCTACAATGAGCAGTTCTTC. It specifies CSVCMTGSYNEQFF.

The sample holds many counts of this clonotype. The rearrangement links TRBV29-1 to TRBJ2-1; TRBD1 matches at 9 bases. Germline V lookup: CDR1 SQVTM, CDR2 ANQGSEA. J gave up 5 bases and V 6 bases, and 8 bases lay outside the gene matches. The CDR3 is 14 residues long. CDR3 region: CSVAGTGSNNEQFF. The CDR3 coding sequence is TGCAGCGTAGCCGGGACAGGGTCCAACAATGAGCAGTTCTTC.

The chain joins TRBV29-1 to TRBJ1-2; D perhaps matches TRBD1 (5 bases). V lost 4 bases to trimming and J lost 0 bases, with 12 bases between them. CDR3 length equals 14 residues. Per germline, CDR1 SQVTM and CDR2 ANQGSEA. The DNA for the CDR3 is TGCAGCGTTGTCTCCTCGGGGGCTAACTATGGCTACACCTTC. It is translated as CSVVSSGANYGYTF.

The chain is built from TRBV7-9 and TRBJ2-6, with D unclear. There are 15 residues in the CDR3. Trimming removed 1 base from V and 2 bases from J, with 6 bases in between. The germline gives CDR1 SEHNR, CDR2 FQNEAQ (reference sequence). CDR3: CASSLVQTGANVLTF. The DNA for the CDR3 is TGTGCCAGCAGCTTAGTCCAGACTGGGGCCAACGTCCTGACTTTC.

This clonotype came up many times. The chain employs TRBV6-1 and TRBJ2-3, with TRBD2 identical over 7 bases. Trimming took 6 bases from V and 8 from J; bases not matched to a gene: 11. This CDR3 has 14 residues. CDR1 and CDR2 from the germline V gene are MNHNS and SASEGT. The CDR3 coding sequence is TGTGCCAGCAGAGGAGGAGGCGGGGGTGTTACGCAGTATTTT. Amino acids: CASRGGGGGVTQYF.

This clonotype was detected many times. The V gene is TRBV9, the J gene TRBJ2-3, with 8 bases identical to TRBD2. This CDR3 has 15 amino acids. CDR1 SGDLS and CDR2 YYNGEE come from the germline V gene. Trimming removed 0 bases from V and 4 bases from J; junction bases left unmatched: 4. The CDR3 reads CASSVDSGGADTQYF. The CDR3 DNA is TGTGCCAGCAGCGTAGACAGCGGGGGTGCAGATACGCAGTATTTT.

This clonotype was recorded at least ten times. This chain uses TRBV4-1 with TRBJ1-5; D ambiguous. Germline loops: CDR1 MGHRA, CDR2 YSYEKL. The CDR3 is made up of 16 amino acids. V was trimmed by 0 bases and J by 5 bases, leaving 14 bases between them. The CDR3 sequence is CASSQDPGAGYQPQHF. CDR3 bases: TGCGCCAGCAGCCAAGATCCCGGAGCAGGTTATCAGCCCCAGCATTTT.

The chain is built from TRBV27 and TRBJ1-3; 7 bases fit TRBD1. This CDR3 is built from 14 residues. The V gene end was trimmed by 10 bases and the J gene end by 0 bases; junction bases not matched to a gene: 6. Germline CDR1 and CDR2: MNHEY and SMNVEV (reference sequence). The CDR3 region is CANWRTGSGNTIYF. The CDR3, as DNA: TGTGCCAACTGGAGGACAGGCTCTGGAAACACCATATATTTT.

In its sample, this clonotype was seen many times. The CDR3, as DNA: TGTGCCAGCTCTACTAGAGCCGGCCTGGACGAGCAGTACTTC. Translated: CASSTRAGLDEQYF. The J gene is TRBJ2-7, the V gene TRBV6-2 or TRBV6-3, with D perhaps matching TRBD2 (5 bases). The CDR3 sequence is 14 residues long. The germline V gene has CDR1 MNHEY and CDR2 SVGEGT. Trimming cost V 8 bases and J 5 bases, with 19 bases left between them.

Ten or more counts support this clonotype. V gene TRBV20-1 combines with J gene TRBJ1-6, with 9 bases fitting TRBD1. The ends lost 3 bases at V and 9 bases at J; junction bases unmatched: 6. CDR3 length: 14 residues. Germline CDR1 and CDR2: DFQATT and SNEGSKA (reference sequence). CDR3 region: CSARLQGAFSPLHF. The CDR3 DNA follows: TGCAGTGCTAGGCTACAGGGGGCATTTTCACCCCTCCACTTT.

In DNA form, the CDR3 reads TGTGCCATCAGTGAGAGGGACACGCTCAAGCCCCAGCATTTT. As protein: CAISERDTLKPQHF. This chain uses TRBV10-3 with TRBJ1-5; tentative D call: TRBD1 (6 bases). Trimming left V 2 bases short and J 8 bases short, with 13 bases between. CDR1 is ENHRY and CDR2 is SYGVKD in the germline V gene. This CDR3 comprises 14 residues.

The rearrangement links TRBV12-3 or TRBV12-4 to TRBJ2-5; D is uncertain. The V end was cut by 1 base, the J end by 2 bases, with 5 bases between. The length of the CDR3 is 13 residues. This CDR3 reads CASSLVNQETQYF. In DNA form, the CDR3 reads TGTGCCAGCAGTTTAGTGAATCAAGAGACCCAGTACTTC.

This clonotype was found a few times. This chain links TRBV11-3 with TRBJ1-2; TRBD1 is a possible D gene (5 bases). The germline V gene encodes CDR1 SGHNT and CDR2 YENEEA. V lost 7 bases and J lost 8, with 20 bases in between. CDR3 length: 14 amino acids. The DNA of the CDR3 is TGTGCCAGCACCACCTCATCGGGGGACGGCGGCTACACCTTC. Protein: CASTTSSGDGGYTF.

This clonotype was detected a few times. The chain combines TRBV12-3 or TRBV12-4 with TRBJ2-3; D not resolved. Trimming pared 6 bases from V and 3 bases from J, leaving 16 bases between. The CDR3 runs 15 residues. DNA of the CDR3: TGTGCCAGCAGGTTCGGGCCGGATGGGACAGATACGCAGTATTTT. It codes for CASRFGPDGTDTQYF.

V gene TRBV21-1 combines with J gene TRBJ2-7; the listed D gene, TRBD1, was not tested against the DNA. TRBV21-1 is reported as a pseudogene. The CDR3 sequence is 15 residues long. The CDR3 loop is CASLKGERGVNEQYV. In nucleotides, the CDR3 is TGTGCCAGCCTCAAGGGTGAGAGGGGGGTCAACGAGCAGTACGTC.

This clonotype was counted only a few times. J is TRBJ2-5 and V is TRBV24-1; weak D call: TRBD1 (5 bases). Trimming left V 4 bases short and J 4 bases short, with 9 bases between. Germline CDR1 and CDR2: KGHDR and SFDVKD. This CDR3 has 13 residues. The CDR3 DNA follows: TGTGCCACCAGTGACTCAGGGATAGAGACCCAGTACTTC. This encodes CATSDSGIETQYF.

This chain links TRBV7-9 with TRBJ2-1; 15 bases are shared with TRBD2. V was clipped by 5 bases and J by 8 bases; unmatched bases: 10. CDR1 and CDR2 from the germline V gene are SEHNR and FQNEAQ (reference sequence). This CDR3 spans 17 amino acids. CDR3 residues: CASSPDVGLAGGDEQFF. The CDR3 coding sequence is TGTGCCAGCAGCCCGGATGTGGGACTAGCGGGGGGAGATGAGCAGTTCTTC. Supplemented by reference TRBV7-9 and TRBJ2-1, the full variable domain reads DTGVSQNPRHKITKRGQNVTFRCDPISEHNRLYWYRQTLGQGPEFLTYFQNEAQLEKSRLLSDRFSAERPKGSFSTLEIQRTEQGDSAMYLCASSPDVGLAGGDEQFFGPGTRLTVL.

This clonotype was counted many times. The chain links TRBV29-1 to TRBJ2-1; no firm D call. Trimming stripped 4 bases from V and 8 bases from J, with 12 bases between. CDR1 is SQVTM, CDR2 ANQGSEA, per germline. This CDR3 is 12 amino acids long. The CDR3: CSVAAGSYEQFF. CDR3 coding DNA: TGCAGCGTTGCGGCAGGATCATATGAGCAGTTCTTC.